The 21 T cell receptor beta chains given below trace back to one sample, sequenced in a study of human T cells and chemical hapten exposure (dated by TCRdb to the early 2020s). Library preparation used RACE. The sample was run on a NextSeq 500. TCRdb handled the public reads itself, with Q25 trimming in fastp and clone calling in MiXCR, and kept productive beta chains. For every CDR3 protein sequence, its rows merge into one entry that carries the most common genes and DNA. The sample yields 80,000 to 95,000 distinct CDR3 sequences; more than 9.5% were counted once. Around 2.1% of the sample comes from the top ten. The sample's time point label, decoded: patch test 2, 6 weeks after DPC sensitization. The sample's treatment or condition label, in plain terms: therapeutic diphenylcyclopropenone sensitization with weekly scalp DPC. Here the sequenced sample was whole blood, taken in connection with sensitization to the hapten diphenylcyclopropenone (DPC). These receptors were collected from a man between 35 and 55 years old with alopecia areata. Some clones in this sample may be carry-over from other donors' samples.

The genes are TRBV20-1 and TRBJ2-2, with D possibly TRBD1 on 5 matching bases. Deletions cut 3 bases from V and 4 bases from J, with 15 bases between. The CDR3 consists of 15 residues. Germline CDR1 reads DFQATT; CDR2 reads SNEGSKA (reference sequence). The CDR3 sequence is CSARFSGQRTGELFF. The CDR3 nucleotides are TGCAGTGCTAGGTTCTCAGGGCAACGCACCGGGGAGCTGTTTTTT.

This clonotype occurred a few times. The V gene is TRBV7-8, the J gene TRBJ2-3, with D unresolved. This CDR3 spans 16 amino acids. Trimming removed 1 base at V and 1 base at J, with 12 bases between. Germline values: CDR1 SGHVS, CDR2 FQNEAQ. CDR3 in DNA: TGTGCCAGCAGCTTAGTATCAGAAGTCCGCACAGATACGCAGTATTTT. It yields the protein CASSLVSEVRTDTQYF. The whole variable domain, filled in from reference TRBV7-8 and TRBJ2-3, reads GAGVSQSPRYKVAKRGQDVALRCDPISGHVSLFWYQQALGQGPEFLTYFQNEAQLDKSGLPSDRFFAERPEGSVSTLKIQRTQQEDSAVYLCASSLVSEVRTDTQYFGPGTRLTVL.

V is TRBV29-1 and J is TRBJ2-5, with TRBD1 as a possible D gene (5 bases). V lost 4 bases, J lost 4 bases, and 10 bases lay in between. Germline CDR1 is SQVTM and CDR2 is ANQGSEA. The CDR3 covers 12 residues. The CDR3 nucleotides are TGCAGCGTTGTTTTCACAGGAGAGACCCAGTACTTC. Translated, it gives CSVVFTGETQYF.

The chain couples TRBV29-1 to TRBJ2-6; D uncertain. Trimming cost V 7 bases and J 0 bases, with 7 bases left between them. Germline CDR1 SQVTM, CDR2 ANQGSEA. This CDR3 has 13 amino acids. CDR3 region: CSAHYSGANVLTF. The CDR3 DNA sequence: TGCAGCGCACACTACTCTGGGGCCAACGTCCTGACTTTC.

This clonotype was found many times. V is TRBV6-5 and J is TRBJ2-3; no firm D call. The CDR3 is 15 amino acids. Germline values: CDR1 MNHEY, CDR2 SVGAGI. Deletions cut 3 bases from V and 6 bases from J, with 16 bases between. CDR3 DNA: TGTGCCAGCAGTTATCTCTCAGCGAGCGTCGATACGCAGTATTTT. Its protein product is CASSYLSASVDTQYF.

This clonotype showed up just a few times. V is TRBV7-9 and J is TRBJ1-6, with unresolved D. CDR3 length equals 12 residues. V gave up 8 bases and J gave up 7 bases, with 9 bases separating them. Germline loops: CDR1 SEHNR, CDR2 FQNEAQ (reference sequence). The CDR3 region has the DNA TGTGCCAGCCGGGCGGGGAATTCACCCCTCCACTTT. Translated, it gives CASRAGNSPLHF.

The rearrangement uses TRBV7-9 and TRBJ2-3; no clear D gene. V lost 4 bases, J lost 0 bases, and 14 bases lay in between. Germline values: CDR1 SEHNR, CDR2 FQNEAQ (reference sequence). The CDR3 is 16 amino acids. CDR3: CASSSRAVASTDTQYF. The CDR3 DNA reads as TGTGCCAGCAGCTCACGGGCCGTGGCTAGCACAGATACGCAGTATTTT.

The gene calls are TRBV9 and TRBJ1-4, with 9 bases aligning to TRBD1. The CDR3 totals 17 residues. Germline CDR1 SGDLS, CDR2 YYNGEE. V shed 3 bases and J 8 bases; nucleotides not matched to a gene: 14. Here the CDR3 reads CASSANPGQGSGEKLFF. CDR3 coding DNA: TGTGCCAGCAGCGCAAACCCGGGACAGGGTTCAGGGGAAAAACTGTTTTTT.

This clonotype was recorded many times. This chain connects TRBV28 to TRBJ2-3, with a weak D call TRBD2 (6 bases). The CDR3 is made up of 14 amino acids. V lost 3 bases and J lost 1, with 8 bases in between. Looked up from germline, CDR1 is MDHEN and CDR2 is SYDVKM. CDR3 protein: CASSLGGRTDTQYF. DNA of the CDR3: TGTGCCAGCAGTTTGGGGGGACGCACAGATACGCAGTATTTT.

Only a few counts were recorded for this clonotype. The chain recombines TRBV6-2 or TRBV6-3 with TRBJ2-5, with 7 bases identical to TRBD1. The CDR3 is 14 amino acids. Germline V gene data show CDR1 as MNHEY and CDR2 as SVGEGT. Trimming cost V 2 bases and J 5 bases; bases outside gene matches: 5. The chain's CDR3 is CASSYGQVWETQYF. CDR3 bases: TGTGCCAGCAGTTACGGACAGGTCTGGGAGACCCAGTACTTC.

This clonotype was picked up many times. J is TRBJ2-3 and V is TRBV15; D possibly matches TRBD1 or TRBD2 (5 bases each). The CDR3 runs to 16 residues. V lost 0 bases to trimming and J lost 6 bases, with 16 bases between them. Germline V lookup: CDR1 LNHNV, CDR2 YYDKDF (reference sequence). The CDR3 DNA reads TGTGCCACCAGCAGAGATCATTCGCGGGCAGGGGATACGCAGTATTTT. Amino acid sequence: CATSRDHSRAGDTQYF.

The V call is TRBV19, the J call TRBJ2-5; D call uncertain. The CDR3 totals 14 residues. V lost 2 bases and J lost 2, with 9 bases in between. Germline V CDR1 and CDR2: LNHDA, SQIVND (reference sequence). This CDR3 reads CASSITAAQETQYF. CDR3 DNA sequence: TGTGCCAGTAGTATAACGGCAGCACAAGAGACCCAGTACTTC.

In this sample, this clonotype turned up a few times. The chain uses TRBV7-3 and TRBJ2-2; possible D gene TRBD2, 5 bases. Germline V lookup: CDR1 SGHTA, CDR2 FQGTGA. The length of the CDR3 is 14 residues. The V end was cut by 5 bases, the J end by 3 bases, with 10 bases between. The CDR3 DNA follows: TGTGCCAGCAGCCCTAGCCCCTACACCGGGGAGCTGTTTTTT. Amino acid sequence: CASSPSPYTGELFF.

The CDR3 protein is CAWSDAQDTQYF. DNA of the CDR3: TGTGCCTGGAGCGACGCTCAAGATACGCAGTATTTT. The J gene is TRBJ2-3, the V gene TRBV30; D ambiguous. The CDR3 consists of 12 residues. Per the germline V gene, CDR1 is GTSNPN and CDR2 is SVGIG (reference sequence). The V and J ends lost 3 bases and 5 bases respectively, with 9 bases between them.

This clonotype has only a few counts. The V gene is TRBV7-2, the J gene TRBJ2-5; 9 nucleotides agree with TRBD2. This CDR3 comprises 16 residues. Trimming cost V 5 bases and J 1 base; bases outside gene matches: 8. Germline CDR1 is SGHTA and CDR2 is FQGNSA. CDR3: CASSLSSSGIQETQYF. In DNA form, the CDR3 reads TGTGCCAGCAGCCTATCTTCTAGCGGGATCCAAGAGACCCAGTACTTC.

This clonotype was counted ten times or more. This chain connects TRBV7-2 to TRBJ2-6; D is perhaps TRBD1 (6 bases). The V gene lost 5 bases and the J gene lost 9 bases, with 11 bases spanning the gap. The CDR3 is 13 amino acids. Germline V gene lookup returns CDR1 SGHTA and CDR2 FQGNSA. For the CDR3, the DNA is TGTGCCAGCAGCAAGACAGGCGACAACGTCCTGACTTTC. It yields the protein CASSKTGDNVLTF.

The V call is TRBV6-1, the J call TRBJ2-1; 12 nucleotides line up with TRBD2. CDR3 size: 16 residues. The germline V gene encodes CDR1 MNHNS and CDR2 SASEGT. V lost 4 bases, J lost 4 bases, and 5 bases stayed unmatched. The CDR3 DNA is TGTGCCAGCAGTGGCGGTGGACTAGCGGGGTACAATGAGCAGTTCTTC. Amino acids: CASSGGGLAGYNEQFF.

This clonotype was found a few times. The genes are TRBV18 and TRBJ1-1, with D uncertain. V gave up 5 bases and J gave up 0 bases, with 7 bases separating them. The germline gives CDR1 KGHSH, CDR2 LQKENI. The CDR3 has 13 amino acids. The CDR3 nucleotides are TGTGCCAGCTCAGCCGGGGTGAACACTGAAGCTTTCTTT. The encoded protein is CASSAGVNTEAFF.

This clonotype appeared many times. The gene calls are TRBV7-2 and TRBJ2-5, with 10 positions matching TRBD1. The CDR3 has 17 residues. V trimming: 5 bases; J trimming: 4 bases; junction bases outside the gene matches: 13. Per germline, CDR1 SGHTA and CDR2 FQGNSA. CDR3 DNA: TGTGCCAGCAGCGAAGGGCCGGGGACAGGGGATTTAGAGACCCAGTACTTC. This codes for CASSEGPGTGDLETQYF. Supplemented by reference TRBV7-2 and TRBJ2-5, the full variable domain reads GAGVSQSPSNKVTEKGKDVELRCDPISGHTALYWYRQSLGQGLEFLIYFQGNSAPDKSGLPSDRFSAERTGGSVSTLTIQRTQQEDSAVYLCASSEGPGTGDLETQYFGPGTRLLVL.

V and J are TRBV19 and TRBJ1-2, with 7 positions matching TRBD1. Germline CDR1 LNHDA, CDR2 SQIVND (reference sequence). CDR3 length: 16 residues. J gave up 5 bases and V 6 bases, and 15 bases lay outside the gene matches. CDR3 sequence reads: CASSRQQGTVRYGYTF. As DNA, the CDR3 is TGTGCCAGTAGCCGCCAACAAGGGACAGTGAGATATGGCTACACCTTC.

The V gene is TRBV18, the J gene TRBJ2-7; D ambiguous. The CDR3 covers 14 residues. The V gene's germline CDR1 is KGHSH and CDR2 LQKENI. V lost 8 bases to trimming and J lost 1 base, with 15 bases between them. The chain's CDR3 is CASTESTGSYEQYF. The DNA for the CDR3 is TGTGCCAGCACAGAATCGACTGGGTCCTACGAGCAGTACTTC.